One sample yielded the 2 T cell receptor beta chains listed below, sequenced in a study of blood T cells in healthy people across ages. Next came a second PCR, run for about 7 to 12 cycles, which used a sample-barcoded 5' primer along with a J-beta primer mix. TCRdb re-derived calls from the 5' RACE reads in MiXCR, one entry per CDR3 protein. The sample has roughly 1,500,000 distinct CDR3 sequences; 42% are singletons. The source material was blood. These receptors were taken from a woman aged 18 to 35 in good health.

The chain employs TRBV5-1 and TRBJ1-1; possible D gene TRBD1, 6 bases. There are 15 residues in the CDR3. CDR1 is SGHRS, CDR2 YFSETQ, per germline. The V gene lost 4 bases and the J gene lost 4 bases, with 17 bases spanning the gap. Written as DNA, the CDR3 is TGCGCCAGCAGCCCCGCCGAGGGGGGAGGCACTGAAGCTTTCTTT. It codes for CASSPAEGGGTEAFF.

The rearrangement uses TRBV6-1 and TRBJ1-1; no reliable D call. The CDR3 spans 13 residues. V was cut by 7 bases and J by 0 bases, with 9 bases left in between. Germline loops: CDR1 MNHNS, CDR2 SASEGT. The CDR3 DNA sequence: TGTGCCAGCACCAGACACCTGAACACTGAAGCTTTCTTT. Translating gives CASTRHLNTEAFF.